This entry lists 15 T cell receptor beta chains sequenced from one sample in a study of regulatory T cells in long-lasting Graves disease. The time point denotes: newly diagnosed GD, antithyroid drugs for less than 3 months. There was RNA extracted from PBMCs, and the TCR library was made from it. Investigators prepared the TCR beta libraries by applying iRepertoire HTBI primers and Arm-PCR of CDR3 regions. One entry per CDR3 protein results from TCRdb running MiXCR on the multiplex PCR reads. The sample carries approximately 350,000 distinct CDR3 sequences, 16% recorded once. These data are also associated with another study on T cells in Graves' hyperthyroidism and ophthalmopathy.

Specimen: peripheral blood mononuclear cells (PBMCs), collected at new diagnosis, from a patient treated with antithyroid drugs. Receptor source: a man in his forties with Graves disease.

This clonotype was seen at least ten times. The rearrangement joins TRBV27 to TRBJ2-6; no clear D. This CDR3 region has 13 residues. CDR1 MNHEY and CDR2 SMNVEV come from the germline V gene (reference sequence). The V and J ends lost 2 bases and 4 bases respectively, with 3 bases between them. The CDR3 reads CASSLNGANVLTF. In nucleotides, the CDR3 is TGTGCCAGCAGTTTAAACGGGGCCAACGTCCTGACTTTC.

This clonotype was counted ten times or more. The chain links TRBV7-6 to TRBJ2-1, with 8 bases that match TRBD2. CDR1 is SGHVS and CDR2 is FNYEAQ in the germline V gene. The V segment lost 5 bases and the J segment 7 bases; nucleotides outside the gene matches: 10. The CDR3 covers 15 residues. The CDR3 reads CASSPQPSGGNEQFF. In nucleotides, the CDR3 is TGTGCCAGCAGCCCACAGCCCAGCGGGGGAAATGAGCAGTTCTTC.

This clonotype was detected ten times or more. The rearrangement joins TRBV28 to TRBJ1-1; D is unresolved. The CDR3 sequence is 14 residues long. Trimming took 6 bases from V and 2 from J, leaving 13 bases between them. Per the germline V gene, CDR1 is MDHEN and CDR2 is SYDVKM. CDR3 protein: CASSARTVNTEAFF. CDR3 nucleotides: TGTGCCAGCAGCGCCCGGACTGTCAACACTGAAGCTTTCTTT.

This clonotype was observed a handful of times. The chain employs TRBV20-1 and TRBJ1-5; D is perhaps TRBD1 (5 bases). CDR1 and CDR2 (germline): DFQATT, SNEGSKA (reference sequence). This CDR3 has 12 amino acids. Trimming left V 5 bases short and J 6 bases short, with 11 bases between. The DNA of the CDR3 is TGCAGTGCTTCTATGGGGCTTCAGCCCCAGCATTTT. Protein sequence: CSASMGLQPQHF.

This clonotype was found many times. This sequence joins TRBV7-2 and TRBJ2-3; D uncertain. Trimming cost V 0 bases and J 2 bases, with 9 bases left between them. CDR1 SGHTA and CDR2 FQGNSA come from the germline V gene. The CDR3 is 15 residues long. Here the CDR3 DNA reads TGTGCCAGCAGCTTAGCTGTGGGCCCCACAGATACGCAGTATTTT. Protein: CASSLAVGPTDTQYF.

The chain links TRBV5-1 to TRBJ1-1, with D perhaps TRBD1 (5 bases). Looked up from germline, CDR1 is SGHRS and CDR2 is YFSETQ. This CDR3 has 16 amino acids. Deletions cut 0 bases from V and 5 bases from J, with 17 bases between. The CDR3 DNA reads TGCGCCAGCAGCTTGGTTAGGGGCAGGGTAGAGACTGAAGCTTTCTTT. This sequence encodes CASSLVRGRVETEAFF.

This clonotype was detected ten times or more. The rearrangement uses TRBV20-1 and TRBJ2-7, with a tentative D call TRBD2 (5 bases). V gave up 4 bases and J gave up 9 bases, with 10 bases separating them. This CDR3 comprises 10 residues. The germline gives CDR1 DFQATT, CDR2 SNEGSKA (reference sequence). The CDR3 region is CSATFAGQYF. CDR3 nucleotide sequence: TGCAGTGCTACTTTCGCGGGGCAGTACTTC.

This clonotype occurred a few times. The genes are TRBV7-2 and TRBJ1-5; D unclear. Trimming took off 1 base at V and 5 bases at J, with 9 bases between the two ends. The CDR3 contains 14 residues. Germline V gene sequence: CDR1 SGHTA, CDR2 FQGNSA. In nucleotides, the CDR3 is TGTGCCAGCAGCTTAGGACCGTCCTATCAGCCCCAGCATTTT. Residues: CASSLGPSYQPQHF.

The table lists this clonotype with many counts. The rearrangement links TRBV28 to TRBJ2-7; D tentatively fits TRBD1 or TRBD2 (6 bases each). Looked up from germline, CDR1 is MDHEN and CDR2 is SYDVKM. Deletions cut 2 bases from V and 0 bases from J, with 11 bases between. The CDR3 spans 15 residues. This CDR3 is CASSLGGQSSYEQYF. In nucleotides, the CDR3 is TGTGCCAGCAGTTTAGGGGGGCAGAGCTCCTACGAGCAGTACTTC.

This clonotype was counted ten times or more. The rearrangement joins TRBV30 to TRBJ2-3, with D perhaps being TRBD1 or TRBD2 (6 bases each). The length of the CDR3 is 16 residues. CDR1 GTSNPN and CDR2 SVGIG come from the germline V gene (reference sequence). V was cut by 0 bases and J by 3 bases, with 16 bases left in between. The CDR3 nucleotides are TGTGCCTGGAGTGTACTGGGGGGCTACGGTACAGATACGCAGTATTTT. It translates to CAWSVLGGYGTDTQYF.

As regards this clonotype: Being one base from a much bigger clone, this may be a read error. The genes are TRBV20-1 and TRBJ1-5, with a possible D match to TRBD1 (6 bases). Germline assignment: CDR1 DFQATT and CDR2 SNEGSKA (reference sequence). This CDR3 comprises 17 residues. V lost 5 bases and J lost 5, with 25 bases in between. The CDR3 loop reads CSAARRDIEPPDQPQHF. Here the CDR3 DNA reads TGCAGTGCTGCGAGACGGGACATTGAACCCCCCGATCAGCCCCAGCATTTT.

A few counts support this clonotype. A much larger clone differs from this one at a single base, so this may be a read error. The CDR3 does not end in the conserved phenylalanine or tryptophan, so this is likely a read error. The chain combines TRBV12-3 or TRBV12-4 with TRBJ2-7; TRBD1 or TRBD2 may be the D gene (5 bases each). The CDR3 runs 16 residues. The V end lost 6 bases, the J end lost 2 bases, and 20 bases lay between the germline ends. CDR3 protein: CASRPLRGVPTYEQYL. The CDR3 DNA reads TGTGCCAGCAGACCCCTGAGGGGAGTTCCTACCTACGAGCAGTACCTC.

This clonotype has at least ten counts. The chain recombines TRBV28 with TRBJ2-2; no definite D call. The CDR3 is 13 residues long. Germline assignment: CDR1 MDHEN and CDR2 SYDVKM. Trimming cost V 0 bases and J 5 bases, with 4 bases left between them. CDR3 coding DNA: TGTGCCAGCAGTTTATGGACGACCGGGGAGCTGTTTTTT. Its protein product is CASSLWTTGELFF.

Regarding this clonotype: Since a far larger clone is one base different, this is likely a read error. The chain joins TRBV7-9 to TRBJ2-7; D might be TRBD2 (6 bases). Germline V gives CDR1 SEHNR, CDR2 FQNEAQ (reference sequence). CDR3 length: 14 residues. V lost 1 base to trimming and J lost 7 bases, with 14 bases between them. CDR3: CASSLGGVYNEQYF. The CDR3, as DNA: TGTGCCAGCAGCTTAGGGGGGGTATACAATGAGCAGTACTTC. Drawing the rest from reference TRBV7-9 and TRBJ2-7, the complete variable domain is DTGVSQNPRHKITKRGQNVTFRCDPISEHNRLYWYRQTLGQGPEFLTYFQNEAQLEKSRLLSDRFSAERPKGSFSTLEIQRTEQGDSAMYLCASSLGGVYNEQYFGPGTRLTVT.

The table lists this clonotype with many counts. The chain is built from TRBV18 and TRBJ1-1, with 9 bases that match TRBD1. The CDR3 runs to 16 residues. Looked up from germline, CDR1 is KGHSH and CDR2 is LQKENI. Germline trimming cut 2 bases from V and 0 bases from J; bases unmatched to any gene: 4. CDR3 in DNA: TGTGCCAGCTCACCAGACAGGGGGAGAGTGAACACTGAAGCTTTCTTT. Translating it yields CASSPDRGRVNTEAFF. Complete variable domain (other parts from reference TRBV18 and TRBJ1-1): NAGVMQNPRHLVRRRGQEARLRCSPMKGHSHVYWYRQLPEEGLKFMVYLQKENIIDESGMPKERFSAEFPKEGPSILRIQQVVRGDSAAYFCASSPDRGRVNTEAFFGQGTRLTVV.